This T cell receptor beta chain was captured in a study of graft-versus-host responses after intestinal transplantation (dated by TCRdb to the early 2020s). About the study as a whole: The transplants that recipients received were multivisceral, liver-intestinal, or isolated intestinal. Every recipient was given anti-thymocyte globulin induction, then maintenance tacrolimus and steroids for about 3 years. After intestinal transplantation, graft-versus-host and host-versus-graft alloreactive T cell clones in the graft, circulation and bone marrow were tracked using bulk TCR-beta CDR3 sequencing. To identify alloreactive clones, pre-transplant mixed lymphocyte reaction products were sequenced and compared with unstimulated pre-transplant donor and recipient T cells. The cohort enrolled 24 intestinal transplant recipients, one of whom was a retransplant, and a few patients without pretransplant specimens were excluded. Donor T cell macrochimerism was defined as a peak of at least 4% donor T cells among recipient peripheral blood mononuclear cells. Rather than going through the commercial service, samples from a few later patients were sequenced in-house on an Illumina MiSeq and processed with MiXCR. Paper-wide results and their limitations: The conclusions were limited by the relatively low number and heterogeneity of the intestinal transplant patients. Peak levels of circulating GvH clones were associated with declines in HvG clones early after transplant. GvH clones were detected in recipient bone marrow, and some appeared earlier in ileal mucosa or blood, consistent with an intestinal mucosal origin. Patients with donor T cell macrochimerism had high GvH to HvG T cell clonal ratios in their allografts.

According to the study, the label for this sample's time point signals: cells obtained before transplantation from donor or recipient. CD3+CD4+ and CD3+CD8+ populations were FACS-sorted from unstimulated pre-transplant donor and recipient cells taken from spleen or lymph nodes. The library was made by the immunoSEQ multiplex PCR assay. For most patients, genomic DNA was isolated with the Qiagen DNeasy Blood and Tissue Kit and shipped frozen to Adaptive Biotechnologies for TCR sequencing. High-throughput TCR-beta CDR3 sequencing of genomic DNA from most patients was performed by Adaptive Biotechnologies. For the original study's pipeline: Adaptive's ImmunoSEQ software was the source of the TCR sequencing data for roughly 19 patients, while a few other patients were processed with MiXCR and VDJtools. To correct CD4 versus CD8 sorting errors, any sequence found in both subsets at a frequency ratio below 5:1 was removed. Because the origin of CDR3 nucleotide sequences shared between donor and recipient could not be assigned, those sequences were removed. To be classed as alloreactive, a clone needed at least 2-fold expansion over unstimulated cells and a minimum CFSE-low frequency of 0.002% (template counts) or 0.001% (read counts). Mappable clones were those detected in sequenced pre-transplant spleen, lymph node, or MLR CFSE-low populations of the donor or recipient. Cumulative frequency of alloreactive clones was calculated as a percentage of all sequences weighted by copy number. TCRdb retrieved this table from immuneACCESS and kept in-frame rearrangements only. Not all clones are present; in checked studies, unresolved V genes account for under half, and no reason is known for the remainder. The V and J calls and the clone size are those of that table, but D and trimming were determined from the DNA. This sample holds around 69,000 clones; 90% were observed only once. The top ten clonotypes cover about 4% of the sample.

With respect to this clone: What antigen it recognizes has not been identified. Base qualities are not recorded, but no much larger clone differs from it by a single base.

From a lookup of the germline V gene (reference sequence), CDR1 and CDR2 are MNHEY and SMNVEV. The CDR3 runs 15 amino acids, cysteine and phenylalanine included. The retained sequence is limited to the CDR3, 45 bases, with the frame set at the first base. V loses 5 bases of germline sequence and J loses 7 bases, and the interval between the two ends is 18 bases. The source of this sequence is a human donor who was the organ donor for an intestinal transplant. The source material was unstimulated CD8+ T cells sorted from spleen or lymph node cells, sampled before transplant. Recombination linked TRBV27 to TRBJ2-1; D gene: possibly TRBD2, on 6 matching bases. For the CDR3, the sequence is CASSGLSGLLNEQFF. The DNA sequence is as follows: TGTGCCAGCAGTGGCCTGTCGGGACTGTTAAATGAGCAGTTCTTC.